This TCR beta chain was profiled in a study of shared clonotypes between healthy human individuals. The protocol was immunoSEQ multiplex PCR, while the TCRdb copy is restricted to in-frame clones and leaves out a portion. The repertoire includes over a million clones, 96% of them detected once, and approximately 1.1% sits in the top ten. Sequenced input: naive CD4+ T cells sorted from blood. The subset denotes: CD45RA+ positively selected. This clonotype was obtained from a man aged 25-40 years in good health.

In DNA, the CDR3 is TGTGCCAGCAGTGGGTCGACAGGGCGCCACGAGCAGTACTTC. It yields the protein CASSGSTGRHEQYF. This chain connects TRBV6-1 to TRBJ2-7; 7 bases fit TRBD1. Trimming removed 4 bases from V and 5 bases from J; junction bases left unmatched: 8. The germline V gene encodes CDR1 MNHNS and CDR2 SASEGT. CDR3 size: 14 residues.